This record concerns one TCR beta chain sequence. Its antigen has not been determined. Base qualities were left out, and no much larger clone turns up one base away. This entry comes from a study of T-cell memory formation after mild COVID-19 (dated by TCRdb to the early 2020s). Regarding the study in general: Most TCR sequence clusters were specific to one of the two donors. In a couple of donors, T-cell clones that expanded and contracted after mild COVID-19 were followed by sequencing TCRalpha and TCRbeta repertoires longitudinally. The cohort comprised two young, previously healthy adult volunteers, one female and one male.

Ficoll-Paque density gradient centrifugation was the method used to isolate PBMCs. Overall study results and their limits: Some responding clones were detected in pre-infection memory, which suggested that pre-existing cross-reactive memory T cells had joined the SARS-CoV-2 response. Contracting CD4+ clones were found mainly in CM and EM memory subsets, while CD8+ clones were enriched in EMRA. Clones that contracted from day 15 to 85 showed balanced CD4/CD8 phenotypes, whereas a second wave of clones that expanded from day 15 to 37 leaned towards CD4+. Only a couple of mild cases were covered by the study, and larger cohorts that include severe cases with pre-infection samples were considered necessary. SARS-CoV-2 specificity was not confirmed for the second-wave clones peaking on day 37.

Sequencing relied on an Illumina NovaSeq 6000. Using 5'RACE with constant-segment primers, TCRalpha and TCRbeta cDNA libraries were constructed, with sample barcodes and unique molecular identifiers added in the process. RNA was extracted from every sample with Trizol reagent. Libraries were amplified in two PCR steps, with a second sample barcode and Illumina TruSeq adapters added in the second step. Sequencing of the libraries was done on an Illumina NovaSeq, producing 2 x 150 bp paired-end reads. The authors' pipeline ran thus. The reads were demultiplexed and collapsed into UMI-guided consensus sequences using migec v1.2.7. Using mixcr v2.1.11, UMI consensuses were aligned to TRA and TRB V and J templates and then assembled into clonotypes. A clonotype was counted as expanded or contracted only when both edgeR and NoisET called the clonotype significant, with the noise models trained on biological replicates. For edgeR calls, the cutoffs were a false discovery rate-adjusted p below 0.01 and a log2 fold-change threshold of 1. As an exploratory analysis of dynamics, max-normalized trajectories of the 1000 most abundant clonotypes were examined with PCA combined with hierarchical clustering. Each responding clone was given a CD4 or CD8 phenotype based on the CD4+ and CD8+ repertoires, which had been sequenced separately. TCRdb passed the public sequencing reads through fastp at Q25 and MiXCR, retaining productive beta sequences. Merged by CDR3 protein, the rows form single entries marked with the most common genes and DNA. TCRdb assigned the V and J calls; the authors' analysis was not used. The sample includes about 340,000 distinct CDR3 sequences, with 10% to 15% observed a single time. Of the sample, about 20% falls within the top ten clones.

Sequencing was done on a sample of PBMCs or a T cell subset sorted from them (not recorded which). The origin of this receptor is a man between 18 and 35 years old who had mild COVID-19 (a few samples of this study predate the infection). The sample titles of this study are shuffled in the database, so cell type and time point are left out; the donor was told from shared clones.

Here the CDR3 is given as CASSYSWGYEQYF. The bases are TGTGCCAGCAGTTACTCGTGGGGCTACGAGCAGTACTTC. Here the chain combines TRBV6-2 or TRBV6-3 and TRBJ2-7, with the D gene too uncertain to name. Trimming costs V 0 bases and J 3 bases, and their ends lie 6 bases apart. In the germline V gene, CDR1 corresponds to MNHEY and CDR2 to SVGEGT. Including cysteine and phenylalanine, the CDR3 has 13 amino acids. Only the CDR3 part of the read is kept: 39 bases, read in frame from the first base.